A single TCR beta chain is shown here with its context. The antigen remains undetermined. The sample is drawn from a study of cytotoxic CD8 clonotypes in ibrutinib-treated CLL. Study context: Results showed some 25 partial and 2 complete responses; following median around 73 months, about 15 remained remitted, approximately twelve advanced. Response samples were drawn at a median of around 12 months of treatment, range 6 to 36. Overall study findings and caveats: At the start, clonality exceeded age-matched healthy donors and followed circulating CD8+ T-cell counts.

TCRdb's table, derived via immunoSEQ multiplex PCR, lists solely in-frame clones and lacks some. The sample holds 9,400 or so clones; approximately 60% are singletons and the top ten take roughly 18%. Germline loops: CDR1 ENHRY, CDR2 SYGVKD. V lost 5 bases and J lost 2; bases outside the gene matches: 6. The length of the CDR3 is 14 residues. The authors obtained approximately 2 micrograms of genomic DNA from cryopreserved PBMCs for TCR beta libraries. This clonotype was obtained from a human donor with chronic lymphocytic leukemia. Specimen: PBMCs, collected before ibrutinib treatment. The chain employs TRBV10-3 and TRBJ2-7; TRBD1 matches 7 bases. This CDR3 is CAISPSGTAYEQYF. CDR3 in DNA: TGTGCCATCAGTCCTTCCGGGACAGCCTACGAGCAGTACTTC.